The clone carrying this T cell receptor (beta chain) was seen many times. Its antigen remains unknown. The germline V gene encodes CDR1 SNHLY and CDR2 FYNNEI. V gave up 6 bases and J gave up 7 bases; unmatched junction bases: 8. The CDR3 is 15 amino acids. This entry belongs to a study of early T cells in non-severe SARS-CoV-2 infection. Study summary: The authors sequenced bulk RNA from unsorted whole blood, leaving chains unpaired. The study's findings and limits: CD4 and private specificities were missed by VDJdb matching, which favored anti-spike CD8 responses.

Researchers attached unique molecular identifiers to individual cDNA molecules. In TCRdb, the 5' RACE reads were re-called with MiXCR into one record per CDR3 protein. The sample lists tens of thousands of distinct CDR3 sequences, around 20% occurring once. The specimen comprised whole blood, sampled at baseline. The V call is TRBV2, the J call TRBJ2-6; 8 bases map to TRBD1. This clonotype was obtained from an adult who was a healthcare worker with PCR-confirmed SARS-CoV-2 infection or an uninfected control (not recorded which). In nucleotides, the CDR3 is TGTGCCAGCAGCCACGGGACAGGTGGAGCCAACGTCCTGACTTTC. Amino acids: CASSHGTGGANVLTF.